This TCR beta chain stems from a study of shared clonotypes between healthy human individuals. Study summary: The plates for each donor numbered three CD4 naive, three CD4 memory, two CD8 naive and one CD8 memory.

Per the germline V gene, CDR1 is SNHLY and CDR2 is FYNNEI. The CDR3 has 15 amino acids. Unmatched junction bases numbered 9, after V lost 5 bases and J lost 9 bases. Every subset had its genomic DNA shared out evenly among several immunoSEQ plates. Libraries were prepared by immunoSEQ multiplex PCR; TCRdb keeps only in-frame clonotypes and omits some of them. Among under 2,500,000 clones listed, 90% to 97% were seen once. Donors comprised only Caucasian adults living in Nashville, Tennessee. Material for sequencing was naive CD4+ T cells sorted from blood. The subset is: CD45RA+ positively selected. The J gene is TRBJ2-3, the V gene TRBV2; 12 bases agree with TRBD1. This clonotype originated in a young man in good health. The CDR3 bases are TGTGCCAGCAGTCCCGGGACAGGGGGCGCGGACACGCAGTATTTT. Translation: CASSPGTGGADTQYF. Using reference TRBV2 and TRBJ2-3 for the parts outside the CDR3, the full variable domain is EPEVTQTPSHQVTQMGQEVILRCVPISNHLYFYWYRQILGQKVEFLVSFYNNEISEKSEIFDDQFSVERPDGSNFTLKIRSTKLEDSAMYFCASSPGTGGADTQYFGPGTRLTVL.